Each of the 26 T cell receptor beta chains below was sequenced from the same sample in a study of technical replicates of blood from several donors listed by TCRdb under 2017. Library generation was performed with the immunoSEQ multiplex PCR assay. TCRdb took this table from immuneACCESS and kept in-frame rearrangements with V and J called. Such tables lack part of the clones; where checked against another copy, unresolved V genes explain under half of the gap, and the rest is unexplained. This sample lists about 84,000 clones; approximately 93% were detected once. Together, the top ten hold roughly 0.26% of the sample. Sequencing was done on a sample of T cells isolated from PBMCs. These receptors were collected from a human donor in good health.

This CDR3 reads CARLLYEQYF. The CDR3 DNA reads as TGTGCCAGGCTCCTCTACGAGCAGTACTTC. The genes are TRBV10-3 and TRBJ2-7; D unclear. The CDR3 consists of 10 residues. V lost 10 bases and J 3 bases, leaving 7 bases between the germline ends. The V gene's germline CDR1 is ENHRY and CDR2 SYGVKD.

The chain couples TRBV29-1 to TRBJ1-1; possibly TRBD1 for D (5 bases). V was clipped by 4 bases and J by 0 bases, with 6 bases between them. The CDR3 is 12 amino acids. CDR1 and CDR2 (germline): SQVTM, ANQGSEA. The CDR3 nucleotides are TGCAGCGTTGGCAGGGTGAACACTGAAGCTTTCTTT. It yields the protein CSVGRVNTEAFF.

The chain carries TRBV10-1 and TRBJ1-2, with D hard to call. The V gene's germline CDR1 is WNHNN and CDR2 SYGVQD (reference sequence). The CDR3 length is 13 residues. The V and J ends lost 2 bases and 10 bases respectively, with 14 bases between them. The chain's CDR3 is CASSEGLTETYTF. CDR3 coding DNA: TGCGCCAGCAGTGAGGGTCTTACAGAGACCTACACCTTC.

The CDR3 here is CASSQQGSRGYEQYF. Written as DNA, the CDR3 is TGTGCCAGCAGCCAACAGGGGAGTAGAGGATACGAGCAGTACTTC. The chain is built from TRBV14 and TRBJ2-7; D may be TRBD1 (6 bases). CDR1 is SGHDN, CDR2 FVKESK, per germline. The CDR3 extends over 15 amino acids. Trimming pared 2 bases from V and 4 bases from J, leaving 15 bases between. Combining the CDR3 with reference TRBV14 and TRBJ2-7 gives the whole variable domain EAGVTQFPSHSVIEKGQTVTLRCDPISGHDNLYWYRRVMGKEIKFLLHFVKESKQDESGMPNNRFLAERTGGTYSTLKVQPAELEDSGVYFCASSQQGSRGYEQYFGPGTRLTVT.

This chain links TRBV30 with TRBJ2-3; 11 nucleotides align to TRBD1. The germline CDR1 and CDR2 sequences are GTSNPN and SVGIG (reference sequence). There are 16 residues in the CDR3. With V trimmed by 2 bases and J by 3 bases, 7 bases remained unmatched. The CDR3 DNA sequence: TGTGCCTGGAGTAGGGGACAGGGGGATCAGACAGATACGCAGTATTTT. This gives the protein CAWSRGQGDQTDTQYF. Looking up the rest from reference TRBV30 and TRBJ2-3 gives the full variable domain: SQTIHQWPATLVQPVGSPLSLECTVEGTSNPNLYWYRQAAGRGLQLLFYSVGIGQISSEVPQNLSASRPQDRQFILSSKKLLLSDSGFYLCAWSRGQGDQTDTQYFGPGTRLTVL.

This chain joins TRBV6-1 and TRBJ1-5; TRBD1 matches at 7 bases. The CDR3 covers 17 residues. V gave up 3 bases and J gave up 4 bases; unmatched junction bases: 12. Per germline, CDR1 MNHNS and CDR2 SASEGT. CDR3 loop: CASSDLRAGGLNQPQHF. The CDR3, as DNA: TGTGCCAGCAGTGATTTAAGGGCAGGGGGATTAAATCAGCCCCAGCATTTT.

The V gene is TRBV10-2, the J gene TRBJ2-5; D is possibly TRBD2 (5 bases). CDR1 and CDR2 (germline): WSHSY, SAAADI. V lost 6 bases to trimming and J lost 5 bases, with 16 bases between them. The CDR3 runs 14 residues. CDR3 coding DNA: TGCGCCAGCAGGGCCCCCGGGATCCATGAGACCCAGTACTTC. Its translation: CASRAPGIHETQYF.

V usage is TRBV16 and J usage is TRBJ2-2; D may be TRBD2 (6 bases). V dropped 4 bases and J dropped 1 base, with 13 bases sitting between them. CDR1 is KGHSY and CDR2 is FQNENV in the germline V gene. CDR3 size: 16 residues. The CDR3 sequence: CASSPVGGRNTGELFF. In DNA form, the CDR3 reads TGTGCCAGCAGCCCGGTGGGGGGACGGAACACCGGGGAGCTGTTTTTT. The variable domain in full, completed from reference TRBV16 and TRBJ2-2, reads GEEVAQTPKHLVRGEGQKAKLYCAPIKGHSYVFWYQQVLKNEFKFLISFQNENVFDETGMPKERFSAKCLPNSPCSLEIQATKLEDSAVYFCASSPVGGRNTGELFFGEGSRLTVL.

The rearrangement links TRBV27 to TRBJ2-1, with TRBD2 as a possible D gene (6 bases). CDR1 is MNHEY and CDR2 is SMNVEV in the germline V gene (reference sequence). The CDR3 spans 16 residues. The germline V and J ends were trimmed by 2 bases and 2 bases, with 13 bases remaining between them. CDR3 sequence: CASSLAPEGPYNEQFF. CDR3 in DNA: TGTGCCAGCAGTTTAGCCCCGGAGGGGCCCTACAATGAGCAGTTCTTC.

The chain has TRBV6-6 and TRBJ2-1; 12 nucleotides line up with TRBD2. The CDR3 totals 16 residues. J lost 10 bases, V lost 2 bases, and 9 bases had no gene match. Germline values: CDR1 MNHNY, CDR2 SVGAGI (reference sequence). The CDR3 DNA is TGTGCCAGCAGTTACGGGCTAGCGGGGGGGCAAAGCGAGCAGTTCTTC. This sequence encodes CASSYGLAGGQSEQFF.

This clone was recorded once. This chain uses TRBV7-2 with TRBJ2-3, with D maybe TRBD2 (5 bases). Trimming took off 2 bases at V and 6 bases at J, with 12 bases between the two ends. The CDR3 runs to 14 residues. Per germline, CDR1 SGHTA and CDR2 FQGNSA. The CDR3 protein is CASSLILGSDTQYF. In DNA form, the CDR3 reads TGTGCCAGCAGCTTAATTTTAGGGAGTGATACGCAGTATTTT.

This clone was seen only once. The J gene is TRBJ2-1, the V gene TRBV5-1; 10 bases align to TRBD2. The CDR3 is made up of 17 amino acids. Trimming removed 0 bases from V and 4 bases from J; junction bases left unmatched: 7. Looked up from germline, CDR1 is SGHRS and CDR2 is YFSETQ. CDR3 loop: CASSLGVLAGPYNEQFF. Written as DNA, the CDR3 is TGCGCCAGCAGCTTGGGGGTACTAGCGGGACCATACAATGAGCAGTTCTTC.

V gene TRBV5-1 combines with J gene TRBJ2-3; D may be TRBD2 (7 bases). The CDR3 totals 15 residues. The V gene's germline CDR1 is SGHRS and CDR2 YFSETQ. Trimming stripped 4 bases from V and 2 bases from J, with 14 bases between. This CDR3 is CASSVDGGPTDTQYF. CDR3 coding DNA: TGCGCCAGCAGCGTTGACGGGGGGCCCACAGATACGCAGTATTTT.

This chain uses TRBV2 with TRBJ2-4; possibly TRBD1 for D (6 bases). Germline V gene lookup returns CDR1 SNHLY and CDR2 FYNNEI. Between the trimmed V and J ends, which lost 7 bases and 8 bases, there was a span of 18 bases. This CDR3 is built from 14 residues. The CDR3 sequence is CASTRLLQGDIQYF. The CDR3, as DNA: TGTGCCAGCACCCGCCTTCTACAGGGAGACATTCAGTACTTC.

This clone is a singleton in its sample. CDR3 coding DNA: TGTGCCAGCAGCCATCAAGGGGGGGAACACGAGCAGTACTTC. Translation: CASSHQGGEHEQYF. This rearrangement joins TRBV7-9 to TRBJ2-7, with D maybe TRBD2 (7 bases). Per the germline V gene, CDR1 is SEHNR and CDR2 is FQNEAQ (reference sequence). V lost 5 bases to trimming and J lost 5 bases, with 16 bases between them. This CDR3 spans 14 amino acids.

The chain uses TRBV6-6 and TRBJ2-7; 7 bases line up with TRBD2. The ends lost 3 bases at V and 4 bases at J; junction bases unmatched: 9. The germline V gene encodes CDR1 MNHNY and CDR2 SVGAGI (reference sequence). There are 15 residues in the CDR3. The CDR3 sequence is CASSYFSGDGYEQYF. DNA for the CDR3: TGTGCCAGCAGTTATTTCAGCGGGGATGGATACGAGCAGTACTTC.

V and J are TRBV19 and TRBJ1-5; 10 bases are a match to TRBD1. The CDR3 runs to 16 residues. CDR1 is LNHDA and CDR2 is SQIVND in the germline V gene (reference sequence). Trimming cost V 3 bases and J 5 bases; bases outside gene matches: 7. As DNA, the CDR3 is TGTGCCAGTAGTATGGGGGACAGGGGAGGGTATCAGCCCCAGCATTTT. This sequence encodes CASSMGDRGGYQPQHF.

The CDR3: CASSLASGSETQYF. For the CDR3, the DNA is TGTGCCAGCAGCTTAGCATCCGGGTCAGAGACCCAGTACTTC. The genes are TRBV7-4 and TRBJ2-5; D is unresolved. V lost 0 bases, J lost 4 bases, and 9 bases lay in between. Germline-derived CDR1 and CDR2 are SGHVT and SQSDAQ. CDR3 size: 14 residues.

The chain carries TRBV6-1 and TRBJ1-4; no clear D. V lost 6 bases to trimming and J lost 3 bases, with 5 bases between them. CDR1 MNHNS and CDR2 SASEGT come from the germline V gene. The CDR3 spans 12 residues. CDR3 protein: CASRGANEKLFF. The DNA for the CDR3 is TGTGCCAGCAGGGGCGCTAATGAAAAACTGTTTTTT.

The chain is built from TRBV6-5 and TRBJ1-1; D remains unclear. Germline values: CDR1 MNHEY, CDR2 SVGAGI. CDR3 size: 15 residues. The V gene lost 5 bases and the J gene lost 2 bases, with 15 bases spanning the gap. The CDR3 here is CASSVNEASNTEAFF. The CDR3 DNA reads TGTGCCAGCAGTGTCAACGAAGCGAGTAACACTGAAGCTTTCTTT.

The chain is built from TRBV6-5 and TRBJ2-3; D unclear. Germline assignment: CDR1 MNHEY and CDR2 SVGAGI. The CDR3 extends over 11 amino acids. V shed 8 bases and J shed 7 bases, with 10 bases lying between them. DNA of the CDR3: TGTGCCAGCGGTAGAACCCATACGCAGTATTTT. Protein sequence: CASGRTHTQYF.

The CDR3 here is CATKSSAGGTEAFF. For the CDR3, the DNA is TGTGCCACCAAATCCTCCGCAGGGGGGACTGAAGCTTTCTTT. This chain links TRBV6-5 with TRBJ1-1, with 7 bases lining up with TRBD1. Germline CDR1 and CDR2: MNHEY and SVGAGI. Trimming cost V 10 bases and J 5 bases; bases outside gene matches: 13. The CDR3 sequence is 14 residues long.

This clone appeared once. The CDR3 nucleotides are TGTGCCATCAGGGACAGGGGGGACTATGGCTACACCTTC. Its protein product is CAIRDRGDYGYTF. V is TRBV10-3 and J is TRBJ1-2; the match to TRBD1 covers 10 bases. V was pared by 6 bases and J by 3 bases, with 1 base of the junction left unmatched. The CDR3 contains 13 residues. Germline V gives CDR1 ENHRY, CDR2 SYGVKD.

The J gene is TRBJ2-7, the V gene TRBV5-5, with D tentatively TRBD1 (5 bases). This CDR3 contains 17 residues. Germline values: CDR1 SGHKS, CDR2 YYEKEE (reference sequence). Trimming removed 0 bases at V and 3 bases at J, with 19 bases between. The CDR3 protein is CASSLAFQGGPLYEQYF. The CDR3 DNA follows: TGTGCCAGCAGCTTGGCCTTCCAGGGCGGTCCCCTCTACGAGCAGTACTTC.

The rearrangement links TRBV6-5 to TRBJ1-2, with D uncertain. Trimming removed 2 bases at V and 8 bases at J, with 12 bases between. There are 13 residues in the CDR3. Germline CDR1 is MNHEY and CDR2 is SVGAGI. CDR3 amino acids: CASSYLRGRGYTF. CDR3 in DNA: TGTGCCAGCAGTTACCTCAGAGGGCGCGGCTACACCTTC.

The chain carries TRBV20-1 and TRBJ2-1; D is unclear. In germline, CDR1 is DFQATT, CDR2 SNEGSKA (reference sequence). This CDR3 region has 11 residues. The V gene lost 5 bases and the J gene lost 6 bases, with 8 bases spanning the gap. CDR3 region: CSAPDFNEQFF. The CDR3 nucleotides read TGCAGTGCTCCAGACTTCAATGAGCAGTTCTTC.